This TCR beta chain was captured in a study of Graves' ophthalmopathy and Graves' hyperthyroidism. Findings and limits, study-wide: Thyroid clonotypes that were expanded above 0.001 frequency mostly also appeared in blood. The model's prediction of ophthalmopathy progression had 65% to 71% sensitivity and around 72% specificity.

This CDR3 has 16 residues. Germline CDR1 and CDR2: SQVTM and ANQGSEA. Trimming cost V 4 bases and J 5 bases; bases outside gene matches: 13. Amplification targeted the TCR beta CDR3 regions, with RNA transcripts as the source material. HTBI primers served in a first-round RT-PCR, which a second-round multiplex PCR followed. TCRdb re-called the multiplex PCR reads with MiXCR, one entry per CDR3 protein. The top ten hold 2.4% of the sample, which has 400,000 or so distinct CDR3 sequences, about 18% seen once. This clonotype was seen many times. Its antigen is unknown. Thyroid ultrasound, orbital computed tomography, TRAb, serum thyroxine and clinical symptoms formed the basis of diagnosis.

Sequences were obtained from peripheral blood. The chain carries TRBV29-1 and TRBJ2-7; 11 nucleotides line up with TRBD1. This sequence originates from an adult woman with stable Graves' hyperthyroidism. The CDR3 coding sequence is TGCAGCGTTGGTGGGGGAGGGCGGACAGGGGGCAACGAGCAGTACTTC. It is translated as CSVGGGGRTGGNEQYF.